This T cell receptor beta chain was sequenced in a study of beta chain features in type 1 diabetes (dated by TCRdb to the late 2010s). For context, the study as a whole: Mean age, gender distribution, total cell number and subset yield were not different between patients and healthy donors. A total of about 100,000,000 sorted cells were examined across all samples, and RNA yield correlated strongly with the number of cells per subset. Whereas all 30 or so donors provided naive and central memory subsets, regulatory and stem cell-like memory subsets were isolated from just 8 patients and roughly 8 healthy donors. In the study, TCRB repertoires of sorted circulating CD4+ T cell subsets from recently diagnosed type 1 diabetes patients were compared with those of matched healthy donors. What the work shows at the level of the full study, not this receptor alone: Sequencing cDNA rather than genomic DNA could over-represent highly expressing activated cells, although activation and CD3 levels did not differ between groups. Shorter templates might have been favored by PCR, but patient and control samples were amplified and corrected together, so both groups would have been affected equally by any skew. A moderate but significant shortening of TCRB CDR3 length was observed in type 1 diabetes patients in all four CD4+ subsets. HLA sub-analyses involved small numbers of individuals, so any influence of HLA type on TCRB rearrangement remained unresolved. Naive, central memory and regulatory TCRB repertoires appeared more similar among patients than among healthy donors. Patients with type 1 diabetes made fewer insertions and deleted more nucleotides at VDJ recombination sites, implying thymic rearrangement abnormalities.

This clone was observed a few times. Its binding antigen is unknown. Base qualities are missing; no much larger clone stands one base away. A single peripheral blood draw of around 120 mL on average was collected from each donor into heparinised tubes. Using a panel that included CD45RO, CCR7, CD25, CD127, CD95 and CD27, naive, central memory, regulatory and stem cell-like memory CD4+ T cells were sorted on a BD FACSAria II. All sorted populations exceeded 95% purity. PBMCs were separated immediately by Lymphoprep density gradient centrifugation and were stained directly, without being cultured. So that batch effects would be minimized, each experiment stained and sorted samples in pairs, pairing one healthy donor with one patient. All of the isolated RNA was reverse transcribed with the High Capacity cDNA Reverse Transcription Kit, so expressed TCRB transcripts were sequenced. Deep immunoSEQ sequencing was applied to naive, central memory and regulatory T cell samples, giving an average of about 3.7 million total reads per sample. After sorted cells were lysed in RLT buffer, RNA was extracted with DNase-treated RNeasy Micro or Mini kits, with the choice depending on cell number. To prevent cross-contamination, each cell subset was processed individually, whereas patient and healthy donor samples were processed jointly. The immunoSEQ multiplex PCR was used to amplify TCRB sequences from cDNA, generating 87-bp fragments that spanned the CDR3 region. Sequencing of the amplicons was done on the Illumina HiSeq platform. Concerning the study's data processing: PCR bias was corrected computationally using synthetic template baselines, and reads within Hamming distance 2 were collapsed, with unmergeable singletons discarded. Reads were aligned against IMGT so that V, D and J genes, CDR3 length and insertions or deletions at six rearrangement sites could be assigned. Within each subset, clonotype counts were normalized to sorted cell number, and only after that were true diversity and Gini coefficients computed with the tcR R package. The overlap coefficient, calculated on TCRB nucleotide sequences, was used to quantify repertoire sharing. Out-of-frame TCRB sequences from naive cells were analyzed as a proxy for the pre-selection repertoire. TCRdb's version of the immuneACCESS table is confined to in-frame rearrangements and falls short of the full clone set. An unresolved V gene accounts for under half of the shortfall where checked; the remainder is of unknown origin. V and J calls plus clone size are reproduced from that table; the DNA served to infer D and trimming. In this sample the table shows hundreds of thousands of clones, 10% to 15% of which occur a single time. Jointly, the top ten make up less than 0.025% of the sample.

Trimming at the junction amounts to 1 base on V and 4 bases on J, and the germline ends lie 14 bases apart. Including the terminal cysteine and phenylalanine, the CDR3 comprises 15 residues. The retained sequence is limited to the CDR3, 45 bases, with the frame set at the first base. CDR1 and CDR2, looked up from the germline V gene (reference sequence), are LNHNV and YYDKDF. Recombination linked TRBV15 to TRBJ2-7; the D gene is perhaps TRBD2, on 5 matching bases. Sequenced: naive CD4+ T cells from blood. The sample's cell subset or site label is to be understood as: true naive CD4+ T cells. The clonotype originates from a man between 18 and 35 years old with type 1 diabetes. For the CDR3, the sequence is CATSRGGGSPYEQYF. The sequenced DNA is TGTGCCACCAGCAGAGGAGGAGGATCGCCTTACGAGCAGTACTTC. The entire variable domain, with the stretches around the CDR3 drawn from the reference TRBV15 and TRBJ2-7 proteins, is DAMVIQNPRYQVTQFGKPVTLSCSQTLNHNVMYWYQQKSSQAPKLLFHYYDKDFNNEADTPDNFQSRRPNTSFCFLDIRSPGLGDTAMYLCATSRGGGSPYEQYFGPGTRLTVT.